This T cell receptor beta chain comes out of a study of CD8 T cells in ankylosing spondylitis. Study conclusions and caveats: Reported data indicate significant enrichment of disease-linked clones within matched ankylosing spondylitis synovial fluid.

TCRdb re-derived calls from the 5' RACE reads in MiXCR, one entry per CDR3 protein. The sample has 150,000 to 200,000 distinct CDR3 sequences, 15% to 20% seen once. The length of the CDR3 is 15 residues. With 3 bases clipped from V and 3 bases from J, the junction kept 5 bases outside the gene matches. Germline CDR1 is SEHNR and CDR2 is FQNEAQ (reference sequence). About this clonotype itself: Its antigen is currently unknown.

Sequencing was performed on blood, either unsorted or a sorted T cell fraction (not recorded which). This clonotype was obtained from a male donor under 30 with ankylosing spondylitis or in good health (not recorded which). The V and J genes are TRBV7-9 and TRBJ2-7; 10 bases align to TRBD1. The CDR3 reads CASSFRDRGGYEQYF. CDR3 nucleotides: TGTGCCAGCAGCTTCCGGGACAGGGGCGGCTACGAGCAGTACTTC.